Detailed here is one T cell receptor beta chain. The ends were cut back, 10 bases at V and 4 bases at J, with 14 bases in the middle. The CDR3 has 13 amino acids. CDR1 and CDR2 from the germline V gene are MNHEY and SVGEGT. TCRdb re-analysed the RT-PCR reads in MiXCR, keeping a single row per CDR3 protein. The sample shows almost 700,000 distinct CDR3 sequences, approximately 15% of them seen only once. V and J are TRBV6-2 or TRBV6-3 and TRBJ1-5, with D possibly being TRBD1 (6 bases). The receptor comes from a female donor in good health, serving as a healthy control. Sequenced input: memory CD4+ T cells from blood. The CDR3 sequence is CATQLTGNQPQHF. CDR3 nucleotide sequence: TGTGCCACCCAGCTTACAGGGAATCAGCCCCAGCATTTT.